These 17 T cell receptor beta chains were sequenced from one sample in a study of response to subunit inactivated influenza vaccine. Each CDR3 protein is one row after TCRdb ran MiXCR on the RT-PCR reads. The sample has around 710,000 distinct CDR3 sequences, 11% to 15% seen once. Sequences were derived from PBMCs from blood, sampled 14 to 15 days before vaccination. These receptors all stem from a man aged 45-65 years who received an inactivated influenza vaccine.

This clonotype was observed a handful of times. The chain is built from TRBV20-1 and TRBJ2-1; a weak D match, TRBD2 (5 bases). The germline V gene encodes CDR1 DFQATT and CDR2 SNEGSKA (reference sequence). The CDR3 is 16 residues long. V gave up 0 bases and J gave up 0 bases, with 12 bases separating them. The CDR3 loop is CSARDGSPSSYNEQFF. CDR3 coding DNA: TGCAGTGCTAGAGATGGGAGCCCGAGCTCCTACAATGAGCAGTTCTTC.

The chain links TRBV7-9 to TRBJ2-5; TRBD1 might be the D (6 bases). CDR1 and CDR2 from the germline V gene are SEHNR and FQNEAQ (reference sequence). Trimming shortened V by 3 bases and J by 2 bases, and 19 bases separated the two germline ends. The CDR3 is made up of 17 amino acids. CDR3 nucleotide sequence: TGTGCCAGCAGCTTTAGCCATTGGGACACCAGACAAGAGACCCAGTACTTC. It encodes CASSFSHWDTRQETQYF.

This clonotype was counted only a few times. The CDR3 loop reads CAWSRDLRGEQFF. CDR3 coding DNA: TGTGCCTGGAGTAGGGACCTTCGAGGTGAGCAGTTCTTC. The chain combines TRBV30 with TRBJ2-1, with D possibly being TRBD1 or TRBD2 (5 bases each). V lost 2 bases to trimming and J lost 9 bases, with 14 bases between them. In germline, CDR1 is GTSNPN, CDR2 SVGIG (reference sequence). The CDR3 runs 13 residues.

This clonotype was detected only a few times. V usage is TRBV6-1 and J usage is TRBJ2-1; the match to TRBD2 covers 8 bases. CDR3 length: 14 amino acids. Trimming cost V 6 bases and J 8 bases; bases outside gene matches: 9. Germline V lookup: CDR1 MNHNS, CDR2 SASEGT. The CDR3 DNA sequence: TGTGCCAGCAGGGCATGGACTAGCCCCGATGAGCAGTTCTTC. The encoded protein is CASRAWTSPDEQFF.

This chain connects TRBV20-1 to TRBJ2-7; 8 bases fit TRBD2. V was pared by 6 bases and J by 2 bases, with 3 bases of the junction left unmatched. The CDR3 consists of 12 residues. Germline lookup yields CDR1 DFQATT and CDR2 SNEGSKA (reference sequence). In nucleotides, the CDR3 is TGCAGTGCCCCGGGACTAGCCTACGAGCAGTACTTC. This translates into CSAPGLAYEQYF.

This clonotype turned up a few times. The chain has TRBV11-2 and TRBJ2-3; 9 nucleotides line up with TRBD2. The CDR3 sequence is 18 residues long. Per the germline V gene, CDR1 is SGHAT and CDR2 is FQNNGV. Unmatched junction bases numbered 16, after V lost 3 bases and J lost 6 bases. CDR3 region: CASSFRRGAGGPADTQYF. CDR3 bases: TGTGCCAGCAGCTTCCGCAGGGGAGCGGGGGGCCCCGCGGATACGCAGTATTTT.

This clonotype was found a few times. This rearrangement joins TRBV7-2 to TRBJ2-2, with D maybe TRBD2 (5 bases). Germline values: CDR1 SGHTA, CDR2 FQGNSA. The CDR3 is 14 amino acids. With 2 bases removed from V and 6 bases from J, the gap between germline ends came to 10 bases. DNA for the CDR3: TGTGCCAGCAGCTTACGCGGAGGTGCCGGGGAGCTGTTTTTT. Its protein is CASSLRGGAGELFF.

The chain employs TRBV6-1 and TRBJ2-2; 13 nucleotides line up with TRBD2. CDR1 and CDR2 (germline): MNHNS, SASEGT. This CDR3 comprises 15 residues. V dropped 11 bases and J dropped 2; count of bases not matched to a gene: 5. The CDR3 nucleotides read TGTGCCGGACTAGCGGGGGTCACCAACACCGGGGAGCTGTTTTTT. It specifies CAGLAGVTNTGELFF.

The genes are TRBV10-3 and TRBJ2-7, with D uncertain. Looked up from germline, CDR1 is ENHRY and CDR2 is SYGVKD. The V end was cut by 4 bases, the J end by 7 bases, with 17 bases between. This CDR3 comprises 14 residues. CDR3 nucleotide sequence: TGTGCCATCAGTGGACAAGCGAGGAGAGAGGAGCAGTACTTC. Translation gives CAISGQARREEQYF.

The chain joins TRBV4-3 to TRBJ1-1; D is unclear. Trimming took 0 bases from V and 5 from J, leaving 13 bases between them. Germline loops: CDR1 LGHNA, CDR2 YSLEER. This CDR3 spans 15 amino acids. The CDR3 loop reads CASSQESEVGTEAFF. CDR3 in DNA: TGCGCCAGCAGCCAAGAGTCGGAAGTCGGGACTGAAGCTTTCTTT.

This chain joins TRBV4-2 and TRBJ1-6; D is ambiguous. V was trimmed by 0 bases and J by 7 bases, leaving 13 bases between them. CDR1 is LGHNA, CDR2 YNFKEQ, per germline. The CDR3 length is 16 residues. The CDR3 spells CASSQDTRAGNSPLHF. DNA of the CDR3: TGTGCCAGCAGCCAAGATACGAGGGCTGGAAATTCACCCCTCCACTTT.

This clonotype has at least ten counts. The chain links TRBV2 to TRBJ2-3, with D perhaps matching TRBD2 (5 bases). Germline loops: CDR1 SNHLY, CDR2 FYNNEI. The V end was cut by 6 bases, the J end by 1 base, with 8 bases between. The CDR3 has 13 amino acids. CDR3 nucleotides: TGTGCCAGCAGATGGGGAGGCACAGATACGCAGTATTTT. It codes for CASRWGGTDTQYF.

The DNA for the CDR3 is TGTGCCAGCAGCTTTATCCGGGGGGCCGAAGTTTACAATGAGCAGTTCTTC. Its translation is CASSFIRGAEVYNEQFF. This chain joins TRBV5-4 and TRBJ2-1, with D perhaps matching TRBD2 (7 bases). The V gene's germline CDR1 is SGHNT and CDR2 YYREEE (reference sequence). V was pared by 2 bases and J by 4 bases, with 19 bases between. This CDR3 contains 17 residues.

This clonotype was seen many times. This chain links TRBV5-1 with TRBJ2-1; 9 positions agree with TRBD1. Germline trimming cut 3 bases from V and 0 bases from J; bases unmatched to any gene: 16. The CDR3 has 20 residues. Germline lookup yields CDR1 SGHRS and CDR2 YFSETQ. The CDR3 is CASSSSYGTGQISSYNEQFF. DNA for the CDR3: TGCGCCAGCAGCTCCTCGTATGGGACAGGGCAGATTAGCTCCTACAATGAGCAGTTCTTC.

This clonotype was recorded once. The chain joins TRBV4-1 to TRBJ2-7; D not certain. Trimming removed 0 bases at V and 3 bases at J, with 9 bases between. CDR1 and CDR2 (germline): MGHRA, YSYEKL. The CDR3 covers 14 residues. The CDR3 reads CASSQDAGYYEQYF. CDR3 coding DNA: TGCGCCAGCAGCCAAGATGCAGGCTACTACGAGCAGTACTTC.

This clonotype was recorded many times. The rearrangement links TRBV7-8 to TRBJ1-5; D not certain. Germline V gives CDR1 SGHVS, CDR2 FQNEAQ. The CDR3 length is 15 residues. Trimming removed 1 base from V and 6 bases from J, with 13 bases in between. In DNA form, the CDR3 reads TGTGCCAGCAGCTTAGAAGGACTAAGGAGTCAGCCCCAGCATTTT. Translation: CASSLEGLRSQPQHF.

The chain is built from TRBV15 and TRBJ2-2, with D possibly matching TRBD1 (5 bases). V was clipped by 2 bases and J by 1 base, with 5 bases between them. The CDR3 contains 14 residues. CDR1 is LNHNV, CDR2 YYDKDF, per germline (reference sequence). Here the CDR3 reads CATSRQGNTGELFF. As DNA, the CDR3 is TGTGCCACCAGCAGACAGGGGAACACCGGGGAGCTGTTTTTT.